This T cell receptor beta chain was documented in a study of Graves' ophthalmopathy and Graves' hyperthyroidism. Study results and caveats: Predictions made by the model for ophthalmopathy progression reached 70.59% sensitivity and around 73% specificity. Blood repertoires reportedly contained most expanded thyroid clonotypes above 0.001 frequency.

New diagnoses, under 2 months' duration, and ages 18 to 65 characterized the hyperthyroidism patients. Germline CDR1 DFQATT, CDR2 SNEGSKA (reference sequence). Trimming took 4 bases from V and 4 from J; bases not matched to a gene: 2. This CDR3 spans 12 amino acids. RNA served as the template for amplifying TCR beta CDR3 regions. HTBI primers were used in a first-round RT-PCR, which preceded a second-round multiplex PCR. TCRdb processed the multiplex PCR reads anew with MiXCR; each CDR3 protein has one entry. The sample lists roughly 1.1 million distinct CDR3 sequences; about 38% were seen once. This clonotype was detected many times. Its matching antigen is unknown.

The chain has TRBV20-1 and TRBJ1-2, with 8 bases lining up with TRBD1. The clonotype originates from an adult man with Graves' hyperthyroidism. The sequencing sample was made of peripheral blood or thyroid tissue (not recorded which). This CDR3 reads CSATTGGYGYTF. The CDR3 bases are TGCAGTGCTACAACAGGGGGCTATGGCTACACCTTC.